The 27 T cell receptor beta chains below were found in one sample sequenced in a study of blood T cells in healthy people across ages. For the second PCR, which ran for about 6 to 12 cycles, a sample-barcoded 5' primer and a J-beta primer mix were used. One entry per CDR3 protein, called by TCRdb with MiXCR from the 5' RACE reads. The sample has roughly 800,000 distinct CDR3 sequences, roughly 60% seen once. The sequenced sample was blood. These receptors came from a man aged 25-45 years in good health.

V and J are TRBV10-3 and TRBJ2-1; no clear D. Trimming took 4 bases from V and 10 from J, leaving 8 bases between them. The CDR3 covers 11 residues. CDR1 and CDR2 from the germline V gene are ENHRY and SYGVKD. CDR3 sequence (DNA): TGTGCCATCAGTGCTGGGCACGAGCAGTTCTTC. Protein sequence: CAISAGHEQFF.

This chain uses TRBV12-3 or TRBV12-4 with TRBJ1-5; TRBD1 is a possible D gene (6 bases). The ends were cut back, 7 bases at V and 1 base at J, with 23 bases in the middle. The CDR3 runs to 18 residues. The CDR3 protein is CASTKGGRRGGSNQPQHF. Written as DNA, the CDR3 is TGTGCCAGCACCAAGGGGGGCAGGAGGGGTGGCAGCAATCAGCCCCAGCATTTT.

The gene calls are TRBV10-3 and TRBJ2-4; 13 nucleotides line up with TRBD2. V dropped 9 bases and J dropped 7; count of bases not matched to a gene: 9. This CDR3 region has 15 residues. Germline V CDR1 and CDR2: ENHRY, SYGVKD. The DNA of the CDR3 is TGTGCCATAGGCCGGACTAGCGGGAGCGGGAACATTCAGTACTTC. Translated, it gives CAIGRTSGSGNIQYF.

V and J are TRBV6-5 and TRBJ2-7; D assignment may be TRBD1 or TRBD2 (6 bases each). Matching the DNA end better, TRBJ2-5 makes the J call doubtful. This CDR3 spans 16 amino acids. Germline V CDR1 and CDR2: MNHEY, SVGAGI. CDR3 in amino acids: CASSSLTRGRGETQYF. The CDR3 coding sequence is TGTGCCAGCAGTTCGCTGACTCGGGGGCGTGGAGAGACCCAGTACTTC.

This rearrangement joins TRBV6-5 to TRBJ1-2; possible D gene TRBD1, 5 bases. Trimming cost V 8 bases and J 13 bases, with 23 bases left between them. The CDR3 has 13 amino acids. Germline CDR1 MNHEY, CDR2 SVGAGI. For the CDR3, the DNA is TGTGCCAGCTCCCTAGCAGGGCCGCGCGCGCGCACCTTC. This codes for CASSLAGPRARTF.

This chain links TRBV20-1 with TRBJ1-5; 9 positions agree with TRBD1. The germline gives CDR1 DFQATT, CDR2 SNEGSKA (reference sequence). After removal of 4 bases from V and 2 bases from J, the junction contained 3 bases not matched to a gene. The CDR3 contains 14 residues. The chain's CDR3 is CSATRTGGNQPQHF. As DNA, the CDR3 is TGCAGTGCTACAAGGACAGGGGGCAATCAGCCCCAGCATTTT.

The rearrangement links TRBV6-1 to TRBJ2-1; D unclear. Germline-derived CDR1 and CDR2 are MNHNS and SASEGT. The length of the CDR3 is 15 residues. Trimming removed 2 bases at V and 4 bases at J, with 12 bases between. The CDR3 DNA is TGTGCCAGCAGTGAATTAGGACCCCTTTACAATGAGCAGTTCTTC. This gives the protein CASSELGPLYNEQFF.

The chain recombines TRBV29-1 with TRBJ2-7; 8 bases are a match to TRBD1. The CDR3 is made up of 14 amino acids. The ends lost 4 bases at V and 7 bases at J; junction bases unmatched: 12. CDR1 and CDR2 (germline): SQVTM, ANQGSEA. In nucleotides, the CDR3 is TGCAGCGTTGTGGGCGGACAGGGTTTACGTGAGCAGTACTTC. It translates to CSVVGGQGLREQYF.

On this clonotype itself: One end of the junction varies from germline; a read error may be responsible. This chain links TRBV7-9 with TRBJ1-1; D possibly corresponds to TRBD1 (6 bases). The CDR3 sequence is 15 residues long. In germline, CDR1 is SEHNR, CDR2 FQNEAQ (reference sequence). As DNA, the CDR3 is TGTGCCAGCAGGCAACAGACAGGTCCTTACACTGGAGCTTTCTTT. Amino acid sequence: CASRQQTGPYTGAFF.

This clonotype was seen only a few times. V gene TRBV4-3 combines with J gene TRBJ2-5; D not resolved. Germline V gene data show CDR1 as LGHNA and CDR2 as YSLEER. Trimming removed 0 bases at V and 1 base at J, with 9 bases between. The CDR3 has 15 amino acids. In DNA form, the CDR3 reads TGCGCCAGCAGCCAAGAGGGCACCCCCCAAGAGACCCAGTACTTC. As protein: CASSQEGTPQETQYF.

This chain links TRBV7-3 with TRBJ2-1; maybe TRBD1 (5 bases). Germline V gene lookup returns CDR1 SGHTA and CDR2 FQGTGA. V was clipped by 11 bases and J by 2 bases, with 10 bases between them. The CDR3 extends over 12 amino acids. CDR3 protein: CAADSPYNEQFF. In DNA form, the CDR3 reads TGTGCCGCTGACAGTCCCTACAATGAGCAGTTCTTC.

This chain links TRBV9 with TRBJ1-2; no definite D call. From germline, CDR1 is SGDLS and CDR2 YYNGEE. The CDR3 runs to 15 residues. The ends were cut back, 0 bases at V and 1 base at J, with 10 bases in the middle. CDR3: CASSVVRSLNYGYTF. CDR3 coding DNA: TGTGCCAGCAGCGTAGTCCGTTCGCTTAACTATGGCTACACCTTC.

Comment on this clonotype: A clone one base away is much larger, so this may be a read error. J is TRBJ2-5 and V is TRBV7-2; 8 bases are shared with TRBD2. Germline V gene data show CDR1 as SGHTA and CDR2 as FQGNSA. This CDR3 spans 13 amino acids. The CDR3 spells CASSTGGEKTLYF. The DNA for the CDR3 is TGTGCCAGCAGCACCGGGGGGGAAAAGACCCTGTACTTC.

This CDR3 reads CASSVGGGTYTNEQFF. The CDR3 nucleotides are TGTGCCAGCAGCGTAGGAGGTGGGACCTACACCAATGAGCAGTTCTTC. J is TRBJ2-1 and V is TRBV9; either TRBD1 or TRBD2 may supply D (5 bases each). Germline CDR1 is SGDLS and CDR2 is YYNGEE. CDR3 length: 16 amino acids. Trimming took off 0 bases at V and 6 bases at J, with 16 bases between the two ends.

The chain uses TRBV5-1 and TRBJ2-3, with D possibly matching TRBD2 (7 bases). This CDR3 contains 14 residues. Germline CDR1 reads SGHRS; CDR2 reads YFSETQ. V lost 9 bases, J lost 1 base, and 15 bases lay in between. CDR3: CATRVGGGTDTQYF. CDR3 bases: TGCGCCACCAGAGTAGGGGGGGGCACAGATACGCAGTATTTT.

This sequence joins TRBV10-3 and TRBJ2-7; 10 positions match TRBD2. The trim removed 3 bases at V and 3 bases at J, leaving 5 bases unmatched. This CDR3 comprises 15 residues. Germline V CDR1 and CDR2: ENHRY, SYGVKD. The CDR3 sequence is CAISDGTSAYYEQYF. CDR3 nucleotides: TGTGCCATCAGTGATGGGACTAGCGCGTACTACGAGCAGTACTTC.

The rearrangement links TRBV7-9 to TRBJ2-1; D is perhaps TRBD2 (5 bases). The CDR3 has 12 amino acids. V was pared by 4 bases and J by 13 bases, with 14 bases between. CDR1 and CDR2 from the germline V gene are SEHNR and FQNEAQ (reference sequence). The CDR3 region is CASSSLRETQFF. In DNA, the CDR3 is TGTGCCAGCAGCTCCCTGAGGGAGACCCAGTTCTTC. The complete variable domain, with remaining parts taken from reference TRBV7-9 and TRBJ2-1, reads DTGVSQNPRHKITKRGQNVTFRCDPISEHNRLYWYRQTLGQGPEFLTYFQNEAQLEKSRLLSDRFSAERPKGSFSTLEIQRTEQGDSAMYLCASSSLRETQFFGPGTRLTVL.

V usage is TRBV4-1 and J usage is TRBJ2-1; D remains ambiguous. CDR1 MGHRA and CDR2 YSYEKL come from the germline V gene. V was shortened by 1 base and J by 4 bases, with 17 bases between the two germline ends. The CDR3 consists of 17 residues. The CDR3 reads CASSQVNRQGQYNEQFF. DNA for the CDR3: TGCGCCAGCAGCCAAGTAAATAGACAAGGCCAGTACAATGAGCAGTTCTTC.

CDR3 sequence: CSVAATEGSPLHF. The DNA of the CDR3 is TGCAGCGTGGCCGCGACAGAAGGTTCACCCCTCCACTTT. This chain links TRBV29-1 with TRBJ1-6; TRBD1 is a possible D gene (5 bases). Germline V CDR1 and CDR2: SQVTM, ANQGSEA. Deletions cut 6 bases from V and 9 bases from J, with 15 bases between. The CDR3 covers 13 residues.

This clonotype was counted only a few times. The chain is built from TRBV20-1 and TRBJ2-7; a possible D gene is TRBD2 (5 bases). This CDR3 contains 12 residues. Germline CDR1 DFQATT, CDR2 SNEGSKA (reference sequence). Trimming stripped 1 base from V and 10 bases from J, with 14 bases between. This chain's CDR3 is CSARVPGVAQYF. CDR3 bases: TGCAGTGCTAGAGTCCCCGGGGTGGCCCAGTACTTC.

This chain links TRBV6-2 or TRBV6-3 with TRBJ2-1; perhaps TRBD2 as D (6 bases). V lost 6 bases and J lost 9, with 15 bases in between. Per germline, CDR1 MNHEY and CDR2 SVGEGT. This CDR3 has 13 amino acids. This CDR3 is CASRPAGIGEQFF. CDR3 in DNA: TGTGCCAGCAGACCGGCGGGAATAGGTGAGCAGTTCTTC.

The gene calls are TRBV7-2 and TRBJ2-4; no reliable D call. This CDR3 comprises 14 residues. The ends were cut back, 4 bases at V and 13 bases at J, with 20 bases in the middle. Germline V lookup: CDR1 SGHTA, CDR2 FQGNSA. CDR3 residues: CASSSVASYAEQYF. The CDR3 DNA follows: TGTGCCAGCAGCTCGGTGGCCTCCTACGCGGAGCAGTACTTC.

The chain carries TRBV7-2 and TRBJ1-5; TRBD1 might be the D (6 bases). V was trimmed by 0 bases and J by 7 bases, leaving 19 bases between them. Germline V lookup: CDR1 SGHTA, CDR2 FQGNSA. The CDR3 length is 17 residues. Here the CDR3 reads CASSLARTGGSGQPQHF. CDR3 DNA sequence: TGTGCCAGCAGCTTAGCTAGAACTGGGGGCTCAGGCCAGCCCCAGCATTTT. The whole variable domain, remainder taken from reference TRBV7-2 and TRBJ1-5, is GAGVSQSPSNKVTEKGKDVELRCDPISGHTALYWYRQSLGQGLEFLIYFQGNSAPDKSGLPSDRFSAERTGGSVSTLTIQRTQQEDSAVYLCASSLARTGGSGQPQHFGDGTRLSIL.

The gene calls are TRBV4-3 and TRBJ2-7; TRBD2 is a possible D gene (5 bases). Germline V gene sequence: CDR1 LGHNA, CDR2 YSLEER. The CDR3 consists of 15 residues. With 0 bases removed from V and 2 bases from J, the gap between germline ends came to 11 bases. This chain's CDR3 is CASSQDGVRAYEQYF. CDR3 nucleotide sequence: TGCGCCAGCAGCCAAGACGGGGTGAGAGCCTACGAGCAGTACTTC.

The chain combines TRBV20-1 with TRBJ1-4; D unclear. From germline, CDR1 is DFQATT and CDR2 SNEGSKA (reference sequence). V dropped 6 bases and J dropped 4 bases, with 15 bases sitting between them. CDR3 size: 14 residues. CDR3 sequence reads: CSALPDSLNEKLFF. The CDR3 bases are TGCAGTGCGCTACCGGACTCGCTTAATGAAAAACTGTTTTTT.

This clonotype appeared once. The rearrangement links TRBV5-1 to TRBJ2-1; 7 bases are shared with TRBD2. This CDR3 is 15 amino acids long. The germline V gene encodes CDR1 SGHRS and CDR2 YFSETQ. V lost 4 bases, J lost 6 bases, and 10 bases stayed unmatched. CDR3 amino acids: CASSLGAGTGNEQFF. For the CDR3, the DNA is TGCGCCAGCAGCCTAGGAGCGGGGACGGGCAATGAGCAGTTCTTC.

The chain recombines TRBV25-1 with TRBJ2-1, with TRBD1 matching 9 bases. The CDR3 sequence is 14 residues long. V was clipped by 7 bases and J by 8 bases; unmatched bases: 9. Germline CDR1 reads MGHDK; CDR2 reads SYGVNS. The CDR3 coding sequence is TGTGCCAGCACCAACCCGGGACAGGGCGATGAGCAGTTCTTC. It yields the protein CASTNPGQGDEQFF.